Below, one T cell receptor (beta chain) is given with its context. This clonotype was seen repeatedly, ten times or more. Which antigen it targets is not known. No per-base quality is available; no much larger clone lies one base away. The sample was run on an Illumina HiSeq 2500. TCR beta libraries were prepared by quantitative 5'-RACE with molecular barcodes. The paper's data handling went like this. Disease-linked TCR variants were identified with a new computational method built on a probabilistic model of VDJ rearrangement. Through fastp at Q25 and MiXCR, TCRdb rebuilt clones from the public reads, retaining in-frame beta chains. All rows with the same CDR3 protein become a single entry with the most common DNA and genes. TCRdb's processing, not the authors', yielded these V and J calls. The sample profile shows roughly 250,000 distinct CDR3 sequences; around 9.1% of them were found once. The ten largest clones take up over 6.5% of the sample.

This sample is part of a study of CD8 T cells in ankylosing spondylitis (dated by TCRdb to 2017 to 2019). Describing the broader study: The study profiled T cell receptor beta repertoires in healthy donors and ankylosing spondylitis patients to find disease-linked TCR variants. Peripheral blood was sampled, and synovial fluid was also collected from ankylosing spondylitis patients. The full study cohort comprised roughly 24 ankylosing spondylitis patients and some 100 healthy donors.

Broad study findings and their caveats: The disease-linked clones showed a CD8+ phenotype and occurred at relatively low frequencies in peripheral blood. Blood from ankylosing spondylitis patients appeared to be characterized by a TCR beta motif composed of under 10 highly homologous amino acid variants. According to the report, matched synovial fluid samples from ankylosing spondylitis patients were significantly enriched for the disease-linked clones. Some TCR beta motif variants had previously been reported in synovial fluid and blood of reactive arthritis patients, which suggested common disease-initiation mechanisms.

The CDR3 measures 14 amino acids from cysteine to phenylalanine. The retained sequence is limited to the CDR3, 42 bases, with the frame set at the first base. Reading the germline V gene gives CDR1 SQVTM and CDR2 ANQGSEA. The germline V and J ends show losses of 2 bases and 6 bases respectively, and no gene match explains 5 bases of the junction. The sequence was collected from a male donor with ankylosing spondylitis or in good health (not recorded which). What was sequenced was blood, either unsorted or a sorted T cell fraction (not recorded which). In this chain, TRBV29-1 is recombined with TRBJ2-2, and TRBD2 matches 8 of the central bases. The CDR3 region has the sequence CSVELGRGSGELFF. The base sequence is TGCAGCGTTGAACTCGGGAGGGGTTCCGGGGAGCTGTTTTTT.